This TCR beta chain appears in the sequencing data of a study of cytomegalovirus exposure and HLA in healthy donors. Study observations and caveats: For presence/absence analyses, sequencing depth was assumed to be roughly uniform across donors. Sequencing likely generated an artifact that appeared as a cluster of highly shared sequence variants.

60 Vbeta and 13 Jbeta primers were used in PCR. Using immunoSEQ multiplex PCR, the repertoire was profiled, and TCRdb retains in-frame clones only, with some absent. The table has 90,000 to 100,000 clones, 76% seen once; the top ten hold 1.5% to 2.5%. This clone has just a few counts. Antigen: not known. This CDR3 has 14 amino acids. CDR1 and CDR2 (germline): LNHDA, SQIVND (reference sequence). V dropped 3 bases and J dropped 3 bases, with 9 bases sitting between them. The specimen was PBMCs. The gene calls are TRBV19 and TRBJ1-5; D remains unclear. The TCR comes from a man aged 40-55 years in good health and CMV-seronegative. The CDR3 bases are TGTGCCAGTAGTATTAAGAGTCCCAATCAGCCCCAGCATTTT. This translates into CASSIKSPNQPQHF.